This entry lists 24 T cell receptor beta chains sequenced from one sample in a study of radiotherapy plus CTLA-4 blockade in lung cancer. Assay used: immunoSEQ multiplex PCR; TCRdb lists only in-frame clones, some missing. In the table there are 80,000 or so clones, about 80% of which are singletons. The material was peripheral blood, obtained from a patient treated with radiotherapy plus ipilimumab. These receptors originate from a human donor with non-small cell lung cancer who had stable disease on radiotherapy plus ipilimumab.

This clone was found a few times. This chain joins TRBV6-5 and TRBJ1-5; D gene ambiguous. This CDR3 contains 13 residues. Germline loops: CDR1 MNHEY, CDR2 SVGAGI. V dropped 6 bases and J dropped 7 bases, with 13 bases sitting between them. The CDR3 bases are TGTGCCAGCAGATCCACCCCCTACCAGCCCCAGCATTTT. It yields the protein CASRSTPYQPQHF.

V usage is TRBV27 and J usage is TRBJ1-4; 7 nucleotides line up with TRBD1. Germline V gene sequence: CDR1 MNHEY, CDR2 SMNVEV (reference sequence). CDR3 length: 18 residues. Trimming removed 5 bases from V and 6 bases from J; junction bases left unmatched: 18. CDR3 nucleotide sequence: TGTGCCAGCAGTACTAGACAGGGTCAAACGTTTTCCGATGAAAAACTGTTTTTT. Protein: CASSTRQGQTFSDEKLFF.

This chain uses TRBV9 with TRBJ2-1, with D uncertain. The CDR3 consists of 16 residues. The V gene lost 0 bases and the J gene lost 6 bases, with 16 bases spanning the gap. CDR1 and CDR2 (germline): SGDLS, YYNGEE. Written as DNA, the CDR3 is TGTGCCAGCAGCGTAGGCGCTCCCCGGGTAGGCAATGAGCAGTTCTTC. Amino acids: CASSVGAPRVGNEQFF. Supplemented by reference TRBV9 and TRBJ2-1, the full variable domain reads DSGVTQTPKHLITATGQRVTLRCSPRSGDLSVYWYQQSLDQGLQFLIQYYNGEERAKGNILERFSAQQFPDLHSELNLSSLELGDSALYFCASSVGAPRVGNEQFFGPGTRLTVL.

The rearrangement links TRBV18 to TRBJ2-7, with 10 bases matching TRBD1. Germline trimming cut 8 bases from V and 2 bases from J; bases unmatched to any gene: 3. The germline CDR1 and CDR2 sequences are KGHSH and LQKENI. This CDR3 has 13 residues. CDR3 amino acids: CASTGTGAYEQYF. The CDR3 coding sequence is TGTGCCAGCACGGGGACAGGGGCCTACGAGCAGTACTTC.

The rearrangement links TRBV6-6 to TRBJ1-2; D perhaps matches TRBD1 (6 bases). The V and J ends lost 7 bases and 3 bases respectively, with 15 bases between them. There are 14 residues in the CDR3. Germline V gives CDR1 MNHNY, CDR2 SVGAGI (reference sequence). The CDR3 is CASTLGGADYGYTF. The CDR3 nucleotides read TGTGCCAGCACCCTTGGGGGGGCGGACTATGGCTACACCTTC.

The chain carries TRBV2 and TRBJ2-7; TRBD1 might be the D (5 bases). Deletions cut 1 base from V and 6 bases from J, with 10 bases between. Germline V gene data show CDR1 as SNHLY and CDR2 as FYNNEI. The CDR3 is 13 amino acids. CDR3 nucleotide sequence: TGTGCCAGCAGTGAAGGAAATGGGGCCGAGCAGTACTTC. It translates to CASSEGNGAEQYF. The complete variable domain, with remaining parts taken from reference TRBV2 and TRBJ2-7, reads EPEVTQTPSHQVTQMGQEVILRCVPISNHLYFYWYRQILGQKVEFLVSFYNNEISEKSEIFDDQFSVERPDGSNFTLKIRSTKLEDSAMYFCASSEGNGAEQYFGPGTRLTVT.

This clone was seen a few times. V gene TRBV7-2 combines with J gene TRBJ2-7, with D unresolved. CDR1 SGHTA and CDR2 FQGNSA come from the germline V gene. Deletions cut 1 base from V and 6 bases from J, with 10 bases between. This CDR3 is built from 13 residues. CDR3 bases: TGTGCCAGCAGCTTAGACGGTACCTCCGAGCAGTACTTC. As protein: CASSLDGTSEQYF.

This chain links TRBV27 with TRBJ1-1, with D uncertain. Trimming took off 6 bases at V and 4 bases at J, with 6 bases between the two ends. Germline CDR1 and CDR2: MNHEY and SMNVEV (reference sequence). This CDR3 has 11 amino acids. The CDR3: CASRGFTEAFF. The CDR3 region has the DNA TGTGCCAGCAGGGGTTTCACTGAAGCTTTCTTT.

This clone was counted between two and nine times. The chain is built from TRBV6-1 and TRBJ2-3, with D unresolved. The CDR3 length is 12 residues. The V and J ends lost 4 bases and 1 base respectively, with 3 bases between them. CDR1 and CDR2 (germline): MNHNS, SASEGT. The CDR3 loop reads CASSAGTDTQYF. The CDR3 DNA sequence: TGTGCCAGCAGTGCGGGCACAGATACGCAGTATTTT.

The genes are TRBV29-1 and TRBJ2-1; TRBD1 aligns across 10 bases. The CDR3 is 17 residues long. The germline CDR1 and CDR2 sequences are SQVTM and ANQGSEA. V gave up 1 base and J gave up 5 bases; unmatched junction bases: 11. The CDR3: CSVEAPYDRGRNNEQFF. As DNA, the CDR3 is TGCAGCGTTGAAGCCCCATACGACAGGGGGCGCAACAATGAGCAGTTCTTC.

CDR3 nucleotide sequence: TGTGCCAGCTCTGTCGGACAGGGGGCTTACTACGAGCAGTACTTC. Amino acid sequence: CASSVGQGAYYEQYF. The chain is built from TRBV18 and TRBJ2-7, with 11 nucleotides matching TRBD1. Germline trimming cut 6 bases from V and 3 bases from J; bases unmatched to any gene: 7. Germline CDR1 and CDR2: KGHSH and LQKENI. The CDR3 is 15 amino acids.

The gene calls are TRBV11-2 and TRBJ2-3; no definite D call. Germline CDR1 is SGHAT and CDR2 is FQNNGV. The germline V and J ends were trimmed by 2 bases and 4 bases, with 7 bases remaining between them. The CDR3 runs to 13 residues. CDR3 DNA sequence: TGTGCCAGCAGCTTAAACTCAGCAGATACGCAGTATTTT. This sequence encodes CASSLNSADTQYF.

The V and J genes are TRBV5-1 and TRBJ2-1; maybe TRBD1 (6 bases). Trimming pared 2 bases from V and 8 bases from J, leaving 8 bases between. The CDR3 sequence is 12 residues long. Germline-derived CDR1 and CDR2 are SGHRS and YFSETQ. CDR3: CASSLPGDEQFF. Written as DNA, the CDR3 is TGCGCCAGCAGCTTACCAGGGGATGAGCAGTTCTTC.

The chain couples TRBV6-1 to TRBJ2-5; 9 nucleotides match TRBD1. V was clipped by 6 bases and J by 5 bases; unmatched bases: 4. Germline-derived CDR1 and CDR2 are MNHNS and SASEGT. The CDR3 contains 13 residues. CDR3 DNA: TGTGCCAGCAGCCGGGACAGGGACGAGACCCAGTACTTC. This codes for CASSRDRDETQYF.

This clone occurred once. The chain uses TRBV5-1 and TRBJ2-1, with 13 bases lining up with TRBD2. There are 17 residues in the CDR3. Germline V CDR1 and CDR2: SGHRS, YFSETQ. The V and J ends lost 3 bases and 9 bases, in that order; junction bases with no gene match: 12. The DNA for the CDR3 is TGCGCCAGCAGCTGGACCTCCACTAGCGGGGGGGTGGCTGAGCAGTTCTTC. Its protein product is CASSWTSTSGGVAEQFF.

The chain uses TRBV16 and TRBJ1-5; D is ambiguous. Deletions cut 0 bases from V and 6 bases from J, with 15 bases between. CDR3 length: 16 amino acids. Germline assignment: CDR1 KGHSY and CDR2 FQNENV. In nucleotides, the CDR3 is TGTGCCAGCAGCCAATCGATGGCGGGAATCACTCAGCCCCAGCATTTT. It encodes CASSQSMAGITQPQHF.

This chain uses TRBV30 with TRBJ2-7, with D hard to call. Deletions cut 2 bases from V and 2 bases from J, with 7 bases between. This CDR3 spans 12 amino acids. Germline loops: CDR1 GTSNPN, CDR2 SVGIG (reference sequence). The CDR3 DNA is TGTGCCTGGAGTACCGGAACCTACGAGCAGTACTTC. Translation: CAWSTGTYEQYF.

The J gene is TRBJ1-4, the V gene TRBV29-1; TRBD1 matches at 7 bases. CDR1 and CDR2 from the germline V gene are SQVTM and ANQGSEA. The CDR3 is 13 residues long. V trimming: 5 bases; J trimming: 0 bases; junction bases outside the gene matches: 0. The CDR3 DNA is TGCAGCGTTCAGGGGGCAACTAATGAAAAACTGTTTTTT. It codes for CSVQGATNEKLFF.

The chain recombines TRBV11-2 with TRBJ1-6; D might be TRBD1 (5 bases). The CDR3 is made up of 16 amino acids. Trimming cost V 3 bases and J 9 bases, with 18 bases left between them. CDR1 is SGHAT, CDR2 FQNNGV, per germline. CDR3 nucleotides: TGTGCCAGCAGCTTCCGACGGCCCCTGGGGGGTTCACCCCTCCACTTT. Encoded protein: CASSFRRPLGGSPLHF.

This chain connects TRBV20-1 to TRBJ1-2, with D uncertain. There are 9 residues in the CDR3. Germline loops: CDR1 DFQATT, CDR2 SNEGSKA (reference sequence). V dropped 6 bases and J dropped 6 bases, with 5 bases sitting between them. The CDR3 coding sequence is TGCAGTGCCGTGGATGGCTACACCTTC. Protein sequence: CSAVDGYTF.

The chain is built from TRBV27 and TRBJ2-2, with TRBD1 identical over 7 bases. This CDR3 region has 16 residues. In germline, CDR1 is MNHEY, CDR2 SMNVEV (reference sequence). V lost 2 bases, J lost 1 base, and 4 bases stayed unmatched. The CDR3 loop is CASSLTGVRNTGELFF. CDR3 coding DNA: TGTGCCAGCAGTTTAACAGGGGTCAGGAACACCGGGGAGCTGTTTTTT.

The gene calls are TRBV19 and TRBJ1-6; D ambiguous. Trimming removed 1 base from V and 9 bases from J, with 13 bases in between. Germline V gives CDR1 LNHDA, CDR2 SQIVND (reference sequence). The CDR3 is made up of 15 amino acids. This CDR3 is CASSIGHSLSSPLHF. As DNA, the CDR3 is TGTGCCAGTAGTATAGGGCACAGTCTTAGTTCACCCCTCCACTTT. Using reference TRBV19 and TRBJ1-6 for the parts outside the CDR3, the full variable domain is DGGITQSPKYLFRKEGQNVTLSCEQNLNHDAMYWYRQDPGQGLRLIYYSQIVNDFQKGDIAEGYSVSREKKESFPLTVTSAQKNPTAFYLCASSIGHSLSSPLHFGNGTRLTVT.

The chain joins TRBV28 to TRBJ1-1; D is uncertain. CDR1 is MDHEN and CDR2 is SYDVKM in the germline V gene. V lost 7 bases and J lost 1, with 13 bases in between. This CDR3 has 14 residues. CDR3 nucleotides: TGTGCCAGCACCCTTAGGAGGAGGAACACTGAAGCTTTCTTT. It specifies CASTLRRRNTEAFF.

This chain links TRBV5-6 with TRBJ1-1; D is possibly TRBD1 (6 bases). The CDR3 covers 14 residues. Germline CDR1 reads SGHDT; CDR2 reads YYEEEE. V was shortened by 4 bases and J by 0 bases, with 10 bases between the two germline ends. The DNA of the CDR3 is TGTGCCAGCAGCAGAGGACAGTTGAACACTGAAGCTTTCTTT. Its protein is CASSRGQLNTEAFF.